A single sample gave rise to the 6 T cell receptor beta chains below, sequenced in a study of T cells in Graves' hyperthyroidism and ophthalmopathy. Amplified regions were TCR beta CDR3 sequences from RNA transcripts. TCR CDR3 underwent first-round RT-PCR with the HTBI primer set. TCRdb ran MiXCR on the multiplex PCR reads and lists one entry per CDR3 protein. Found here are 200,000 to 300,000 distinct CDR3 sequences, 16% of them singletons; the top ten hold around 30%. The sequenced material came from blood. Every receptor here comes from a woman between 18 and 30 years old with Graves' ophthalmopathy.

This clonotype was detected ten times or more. CDR3 protein: CASSLKGAYEQYF. The CDR3 DNA follows: TGCGCCAGCAGCTTGAAGGGAGCCTACGAGCAGTACTTC. The rearrangement links TRBV5-1 to TRBJ2-7; possible D gene TRBD2, 5 bases. V was cut by 1 base and J by 2 bases, with 7 bases left in between. CDR1 SGHRS and CDR2 YFSETQ come from the germline V gene. This CDR3 has 13 residues.

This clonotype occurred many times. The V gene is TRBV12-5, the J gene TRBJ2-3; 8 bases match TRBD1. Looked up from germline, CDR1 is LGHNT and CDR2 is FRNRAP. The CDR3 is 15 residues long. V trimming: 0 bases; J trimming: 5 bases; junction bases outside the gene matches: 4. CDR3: CASGLVWTGIDTQYF. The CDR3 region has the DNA TGTGCTAGTGGTTTGGTCTGGACAGGGATAGATACGCAGTATTTT.

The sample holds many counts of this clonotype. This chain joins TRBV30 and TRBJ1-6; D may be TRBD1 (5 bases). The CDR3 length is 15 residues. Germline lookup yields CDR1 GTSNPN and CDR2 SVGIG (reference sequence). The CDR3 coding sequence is TGTGCTTCAGGGCAGTTCCGCTCCTATAATTCACCCCTCCACTTT. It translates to CASGQFRSYNSPLHF.

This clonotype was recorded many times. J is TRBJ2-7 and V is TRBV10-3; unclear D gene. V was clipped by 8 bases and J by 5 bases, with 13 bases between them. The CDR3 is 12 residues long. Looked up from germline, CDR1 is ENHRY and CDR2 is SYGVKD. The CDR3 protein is CAIGRREDEQYF. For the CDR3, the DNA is TGTGCCATCGGTCGGCGAGAGGACGAGCAGTACTTC.

Here the CDR3 reads CASSDSAGQTSEAFF. In DNA, the CDR3 is TGTGCCAGCAGTGATTCGGCAGGCCAGACTTCTGAAGCTTTCTTT. The genes are TRBV28 and TRBJ1-1, with no clear D. Germline V CDR1 and CDR2: MDHEN, SYDVKM. The CDR3 has 15 amino acids. Trimming took 5 bases from V and 6 from J, leaving 19 bases between them.

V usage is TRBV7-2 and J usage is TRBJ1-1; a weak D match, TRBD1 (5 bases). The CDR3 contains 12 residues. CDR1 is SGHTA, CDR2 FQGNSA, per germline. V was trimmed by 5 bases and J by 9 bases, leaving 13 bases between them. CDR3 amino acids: CASSQNQGQAFF. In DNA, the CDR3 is TGTGCCAGCAGCCAGAATCAGGGCCAAGCTTTCTTT.